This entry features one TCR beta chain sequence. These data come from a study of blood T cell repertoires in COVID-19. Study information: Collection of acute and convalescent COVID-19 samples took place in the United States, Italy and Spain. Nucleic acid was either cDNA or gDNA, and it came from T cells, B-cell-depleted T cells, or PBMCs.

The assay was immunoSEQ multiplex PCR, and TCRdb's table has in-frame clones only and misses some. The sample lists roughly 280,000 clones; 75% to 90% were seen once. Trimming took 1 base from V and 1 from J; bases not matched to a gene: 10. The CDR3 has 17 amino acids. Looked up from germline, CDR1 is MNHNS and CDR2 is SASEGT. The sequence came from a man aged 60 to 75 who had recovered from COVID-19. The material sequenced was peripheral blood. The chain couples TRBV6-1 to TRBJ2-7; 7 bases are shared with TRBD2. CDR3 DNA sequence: TGTGCCAGCAGTGAAGTCGTGGGCGGGGGACCATCCTACGAGCAGTACTTC. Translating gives CASSEVVGGGPSYEQYF.